These 27 T cell receptor beta chains share one sample of origin, sequenced in a study of blood T cell repertoires in COVID-19 (dated by TCRdb to 2019 to 2021). Library creation used the immunoSEQ multiplex PCR assay. Here the immuneACCESS table is served through TCRdb, limited to in-frame sequences with V and J called. Missing clones are a known gap in these copies; in checked studies unresolved V genes cover under half, and the rest lacks a known reason. The sample includes 200,000 or so clones, with roughly 82% observed a single time. The ten largest account for about 4.9% of the sample. Sequencing was done on a sample of peripheral blood. The receptors stem from a woman in her 30s with acute or convalescent COVID-19.

The chain is built from TRBV7-2 and TRBJ2-7; 12 nucleotides agree with TRBD2. This CDR3 is built from 15 residues. The V and J ends lost 6 bases and 1 base, in that order; junction bases with no gene match: 4. Germline V gene lookup returns CDR1 SGHTA and CDR2 FQGNSA. Here the CDR3 reads CASRRTSGGSYEQYF. The CDR3, as DNA: TGTGCCAGCAGACGCACTAGCGGGGGGTCCTACGAGCAGTACTTC.

V and J are TRBV5-1 and TRBJ1-4, with D possibly matching TRBD1 (6 bases). This CDR3 is built from 14 residues. The germline gives CDR1 SGHRS, CDR2 YFSETQ. Trimming pared 0 bases from V and 7 bases from J, leaving 10 bases between. CDR3 sequence (DNA): TGCGCCAGCAGCTTGGCAGGGGCGTTTGAAAAACTGTTTTTT. This translates into CASSLAGAFEKLFF.

This clone has only one observation. The rearrangement links TRBV19 to TRBJ2-3; 7 positions agree with TRBD2. The V segment lost 1 base and the J segment 0 bases; nucleotides outside the gene matches: 7. This CDR3 comprises 17 residues. Germline assignment: CDR1 LNHDA and CDR2 SQIVND (reference sequence). The CDR3 sequence: CASSIGSFSGSTDTQYF. The CDR3 region has the DNA TGTGCCAGTAGTATAGGGAGCTTTAGCGGGAGCACAGATACGCAGTATTTT.

V and J are TRBV10-3 and TRBJ2-5; D uncertain. CDR3 size: 15 residues. Trimming removed 0 bases from V and 1 base from J, with 9 bases in between. Germline V lookup: CDR1 ENHRY, CDR2 SYGVKD. The CDR3 spells CAISESFASQETQYF. The CDR3 region has the DNA TGTGCCATCAGTGAGTCTTTTGCGAGCCAAGAGACCCAGTACTTC.

The chain recombines TRBV28 with TRBJ2-7; the D gene is possibly TRBD1 (6 bases). There are 15 residues in the CDR3. V was pared by 6 bases and J by 0 bases, with 15 bases between. From germline, CDR1 is MDHEN and CDR2 SYDVKM. The CDR3 region is CASRSFQGHSYEQYF. Here the CDR3 DNA reads TGTGCCAGCAGATCGTTCCAGGGACACTCCTACGAGCAGTACTTC.

This clone was seen a few times. The rearrangement links TRBV6-1 to TRBJ1-1; no definite D call. Germline-derived CDR1 and CDR2 are MNHNS and SASEGT. Trimming removed 3 bases at V and 1 base at J, with 24 bases between. There are 19 residues in the CDR3. CDR3 residues: CASSESFPGNLGGNTEAFF. The CDR3 bases are TGTGCCAGCAGTGAGTCCTTCCCCGGGAACCTGGGAGGGAACACTGAAGCTTTCTTT.

This chain links TRBV24-1 with TRBJ2-1; 10 nucleotides line up with TRBD2. Trimming at V came to 9 bases and at J to 4 bases, leaving 20 bases not matched to a gene. This CDR3 has 19 amino acids. Germline V gene sequence: CDR1 KGHDR, CDR2 SFDVKD. CDR3 sequence (DNA): TGTGCCACCGGGGGATGGGAGCGGGAGGGCCGGAGGTCTTACAATGAGCAGTTCTTC. Its translation is CATGGWEREGRRSYNEQFF.

The V call is TRBV29-1, the J call TRBJ2-1; 7 nucleotides line up with TRBD2. This CDR3 region has 14 residues. The V gene's germline CDR1 is SQVTM and CDR2 ANQGSEA. The junction had 12 bases not matched to a gene; V was cut back by 6 bases and J by 7 bases. The CDR3 is CSVPLPGGINEQFF. The CDR3 DNA reads TGCAGCGTCCCACTGCCGGGAGGTATAAATGAGCAGTTCTTC.

About this clone itself: The junction differs from germline at one of its ends, possibly a read error. This rearrangement joins TRBV7-9 to TRBJ2-1; tentative D call: TRBD1 (6 bases). The CDR3 extends over 16 amino acids. Germline-derived CDR1 and CDR2 are SEHNR and FQNEAQ (reference sequence). The CDR3 spells CASSLTSGQSSNEQFF. CDR3 DNA: TGTGCCAGCAGCTTAACTTCTGGACAGTCCTCCAATGAGCAGTTCTTC.

The chain joins TRBV5-1 to TRBJ2-1; 10 nucleotides agree with TRBD2. J lost 3 bases, V lost 2 bases, and 11 bases had no gene match. From germline, CDR1 is SGHRS and CDR2 YFSETQ. CDR3 length: 18 residues. CDR3 DNA sequence: TGCGCCAGCAGCTTCGCTTCTGTTAGCGGGAGGTACTACAATGAGCAGTTCTTC. Its translation: CASSFASVSGRYYNEQFF.

The chain is built from TRBV24-1 and TRBJ2-2, with 7 bases matching TRBD1. The length of the CDR3 is 14 residues. After removal of 4 bases from V and 4 bases from J, the junction contained 2 bases not matched to a gene. CDR1 and CDR2 (germline): KGHDR, SFDVKD. The CDR3 sequence is CATSEGQFTGELFF. CDR3 coding DNA: TGTGCCACCAGTGAGGGACAGTTCACCGGGGAGCTGTTTTTT.

The rearrangement links TRBV5-6 to TRBJ1-3; D is perhaps TRBD1 (6 bases). Trimming cost V 4 bases and J 4 bases, with 18 bases left between them. This CDR3 contains 16 residues. Germline loops: CDR1 SGHDT, CDR2 YYEEEE. In DNA, the CDR3 is TGTGCCAGCAGCCTGCTTGTTGGCAGGGGAGGAAACACCATATATTTT. Protein product: CASSLLVGRGGNTIYF.

The rearrangement uses TRBV5-4 and TRBJ1-1; D unresolved. V was pared by 4 bases and J by 3 bases, with 13 bases between. In germline, CDR1 is SGHNT, CDR2 YYREEE (reference sequence). The CDR3 runs 14 residues. The CDR3 loop is CASSRQVVDTEAFF. Here the CDR3 DNA reads TGTGCCAGCAGCCGTCAGGTGGTGGACACTGAAGCTTTCTTT.

The rearrangement links TRBV15 to TRBJ2-7, with TRBD1 as a possible D gene (6 bases). The germline gives CDR1 LNHNV, CDR2 YYDKDF (reference sequence). This CDR3 has 14 amino acids. Deletions cut 4 bases from V and 4 bases from J, with 14 bases between. As DNA, the CDR3 is TGTGCCACCAGCAACACAGGGCTTGGGTACGAGCAGTACTTC. It encodes CATSNTGLGYEQYF.

This chain joins TRBV4-1 and TRBJ2-3, with TRBD1 matching over 11 bases. V dropped 0 bases and J dropped 0; count of bases not matched to a gene: 2. CDR3 length equals 17 residues. Per the germline V gene, CDR1 is MGHRA and CDR2 is YSYEKL. The CDR3 spells CASSQDGQGASTDTQYF. The CDR3 DNA is TGCGCCAGCAGCCAAGATGGACAGGGGGCAAGCACAGATACGCAGTATTTT.

The chain has TRBV18 and TRBJ1-1; D is unclear. CDR3 size: 12 residues. The V gene lost 6 bases and the J gene lost 2 bases, with 7 bases spanning the gap. CDR1 KGHSH and CDR2 LQKENI come from the germline V gene. The CDR3 protein is CASSNSNTEAFF. The CDR3 coding sequence is TGTGCCAGCTCGAACAGCAACACTGAAGCTTTCTTT.

J is TRBJ1-1 and V is TRBV27, with a weak D call TRBD1 (5 bases). The V gene lost 5 bases and the J gene lost 6 bases, with 16 bases spanning the gap. CDR1 MNHEY and CDR2 SMNVEV come from the germline V gene (reference sequence). This CDR3 is 14 amino acids long. This CDR3 reads CASSPPMAGAEAFF. CDR3 DNA sequence: TGTGCCAGCAGTCCCCCAATGGCGGGGGCTGAAGCTTTCTTT.

This clone came up once. The V call is TRBV27, the J call TRBJ2-1; 7 nucleotides line up with TRBD1. Germline V lookup: CDR1 MNHEY, CDR2 SMNVEV (reference sequence). The CDR3 is 15 amino acids. After removal of 5 bases from V and 4 bases from J, the junction contained 8 bases not matched to a gene. CDR3 sequence reads: CASSIGDRTYNEQFF. The CDR3 nucleotides read TGTGCCAGCAGTATAGGGGACAGAACTTACAATGAGCAGTTCTTC.

The chain is built from TRBV7-9 and TRBJ2-1; 13 bases agree with TRBD2. The CDR3 spans 15 residues. From germline, CDR1 is SEHNR and CDR2 FQNEAQ (reference sequence). V was pared by 5 bases and J by 5 bases, with 3 bases of the junction left unmatched. The CDR3 nucleotides read TGTGCCAGCAGCCAAGGACTAGCGGGGGACAATGAGCAGTTCTTC. This encodes CASSQGLAGDNEQFF.

V and J are TRBV15 and TRBJ2-1; 13 bases are shared with TRBD2. The J segment lost 14 bases and the V segment lost 0 bases, leaving 1 base of the junction unmatched. In germline, CDR1 is LNHNV, CDR2 YYDKDF (reference sequence). This CDR3 comprises 13 residues. The CDR3 bases are TGTGCCACCAGCAGAGATGGGACTAGCGGGGAGTTCTTC. Its translation is CATSRDGTSGEFF.

The chain combines TRBV3-1 (or the pseudogene TRBV3-2) with TRBJ2-1; tentatively, D is TRBD2 (5 bases). This CDR3 has 17 amino acids. From germline, CDR1 is LGHDT and CDR2 YNNKEL (reference sequence). Between the trimmed V and J ends, which lost 4 bases and 7 bases, there was a span of 23 bases. The CDR3 loop is CASSPSTGDKAANEQFF. CDR3 nucleotides: TGTGCCAGCAGCCCCTCCACCGGGGATAAAGCGGCGAATGAGCAGTTCTTC.

The chain combines TRBV19 with TRBJ1-2; D perhaps matches TRBD1 (5 bases). Germline assignment: CDR1 LNHDA and CDR2 SQIVND (reference sequence). This CDR3 region has 12 residues. Between the trimmed V and J ends, which lost 3 bases and 8 bases, there was a span of 10 bases. CDR3 loop: CASSIGGAGYTF. The DNA of the CDR3 is TGTGCCAGTAGTATCGGAGGGGCAGGCTACACCTTC. Full variable domain (missing parts from reference TRBV19 and TRBJ1-2): DGGITQSPKYLFRKEGQNVTLSCEQNLNHDAMYWYRQDPGQGLRLIYYSQIVNDFQKGDIAEGYSVSREKKESFPLTVTSAQKNPTAFYLCASSIGGAGYTFGSGTRLTVV.

This sequence joins TRBV6-5 and TRBJ1-1, with a tentative D call TRBD1 (6 bases). The CDR3 is 12 amino acids. V was clipped by 2 bases and J by 7 bases, with 8 bases between them. The germline CDR1 and CDR2 sequences are MNHEY and SVGAGI. CDR3 in amino acids: CASSYEGDEAFF. DNA for the CDR3: TGTGCCAGCAGTTACGAGGGGGATGAAGCTTTCTTT.

The J gene is TRBJ2-1, the V gene TRBV7-2; 8 bases are shared with TRBD1. Germline lookup yields CDR1 SGHTA and CDR2 FQGNSA. Trimming removed 5 bases from V and 3 bases from J; junction bases left unmatched: 6. This CDR3 has 15 residues. CDR3 bases: TGTGCCAGCAGCGCGACAGGGGTGGGCTACAATGAGCAGTTCTTC. Translation gives CASSATGVGYNEQFF.

The V and J genes are TRBV25-1 and TRBJ2-6; TRBD2 is a possible D gene (5 bases). The CDR3 extends over 16 amino acids. Germline V gives CDR1 MGHDK, CDR2 SYGVNS. V lost 3 bases and J lost 0, with 9 bases in between. Here the CDR3 reads CASSDPGNSGANVLTF. DNA for the CDR3: TGTGCCAGCAGTGACCCCGGGAACTCTGGGGCCAACGTCCTGACTTTC.

CDR3 nucleotides: TGTGCCAGCAGCAGAGGTCGGGGGGCAGGGCAGCCCCAGCATTTT. Encoded protein: CASSRGRGAGQPQHF. The rearrangement links TRBV5-6 to TRBJ1-5, with a weak D call TRBD1 (6 bases). Germline CDR1 and CDR2: SGHDT and YYEEEE. The ends were cut back, 4 bases at V and 7 bases at J, with 18 bases in the middle. The CDR3 is 15 residues long.

This chain connects TRBV28 to TRBJ1-1, with 7 bases aligning to TRBD1. In germline, CDR1 is MDHEN, CDR2 SYDVKM. V was clipped by 9 bases and J by 7 bases; unmatched bases: 5. There are 11 residues in the CDR3. CDR3 bases: TGTGCCAGTGGGACAGCCTATGAAGCTTTCTTT. Its protein is CASGTAYEAFF.